This TCR beta chain was recovered during a study of Graves' ophthalmopathy and Graves' hyperthyroidism. Germline CDR1 SQVTM, CDR2 ANQGSEA. The CDR3 totals 12 residues. The V end was cut by 6 bases, the J end by 0 bases, with 6 bases between. Additional autoimmune diseases, uncontrolled infections, pregnancy or lactation disqualified patients. Scientists amplified the TCR beta CDR3 regions from RNA transcripts. Following a first-round RT-PCR that used HTBI primers, a second-round multiplex PCR was carried out. TCRdb re-called the multiplex PCR reads through MiXCR, storing one row per CDR3 protein. The data show roughly 610,000 distinct CDR3 sequences, 22% seen once.

Sequenced: peripheral blood. The J gene is TRBJ2-4, the V gene TRBV29-1; D remains unclear. The TCR originated in a young woman with stable Graves' hyperthyroidism. Some clones in this sample may be carry-over from other donors' samples. The CDR3 sequence: CSVRVAKNIQYF. CDR3 sequence (DNA): TGCAGCGTCCGGGTAGCCAAAAACATTCAGTACTTC.